There are a few counts of the clone carrying this T cell receptor (beta chain). V was cut by 7 bases and J by 0 bases, with 7 bases left in between. CDR3 length: 14 residues. These data belong to a study of tumor and adjacent non-tumor tissue in lung cancer. Three rounds of nested PCR, following a modified ARM-PCR protocol, produced the TCRbeta library. MiXCR was run by TCRdb on the multiplex PCR reads, yielding one entry per CDR3 protein. This table holds some 120,000 distinct CDR3 sequences, about 66% found once. This sample's RNA came from whole unsorted tissue. The gene calls are TRBV12-3 or TRBV12-4 and TRBJ2-6; D is undetermined. This clonotype originated in a man aged 25-45 years with non-small cell lung cancer. Sequencing input: lung tumor tissue. The CDR3 DNA reads as TGTGCCAGCACTGAGGTCTCTGGGGCCAACGTCCTGACTTTC. It translates to CASTEVSGANVLTF.